This T cell receptor beta chain was observed in a study of shared clonotypes between healthy human individuals. Study overall: Donors consisted of a couple of women and three men between 18 and 49.

This clone showed up just once. CDR1 and CDR2 (germline): MDHEN, SYDVKM. Trimming cost V 5 bases and J 0 bases, with 8 bases left between them. The CDR3 has 14 amino acids. Recent acute infections and vaccinations were absent in the healthy HIV-negative adult donors. At a deep level, the assay was run. Data came from immunoSEQ multiplex PCR; TCRdb stores just in-frame clones and leaves some out. The sample yields 400,000 to 500,000 clones, over 65% seen once. Input material: PBMCs. This receptor was obtained from a middle-aged woman in good health. Some clones in this sample may be carry-over from other donors' samples. V is TRBV28 and J is TRBJ1-5; maybe TRBD1 (5 bases). CDR3 residues: CASSGGSSNQPQHF. The CDR3 nucleotides read TGTGCCAGCAGTGGGGGTAGTAGCAATCAGCCCCAGCATTTT.